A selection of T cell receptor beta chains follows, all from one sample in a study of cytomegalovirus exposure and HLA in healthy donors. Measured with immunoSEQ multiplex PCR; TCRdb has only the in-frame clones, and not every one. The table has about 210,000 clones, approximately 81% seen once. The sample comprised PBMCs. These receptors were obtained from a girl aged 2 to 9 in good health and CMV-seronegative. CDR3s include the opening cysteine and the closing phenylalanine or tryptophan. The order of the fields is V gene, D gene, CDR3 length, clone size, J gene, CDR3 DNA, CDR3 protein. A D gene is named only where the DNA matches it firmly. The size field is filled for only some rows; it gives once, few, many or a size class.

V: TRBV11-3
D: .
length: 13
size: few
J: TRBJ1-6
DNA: TGTGCCAGCGGCTGGACAGACAATTCACCCCTCCACTTT
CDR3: CASGWTDNSPLHF

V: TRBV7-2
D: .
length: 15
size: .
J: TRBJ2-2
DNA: TGTGCCAGCAGCTACTATCCAGGGCCAGTCCGGGAGCTGTTTTTT
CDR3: CASSYYPGPVRELFF

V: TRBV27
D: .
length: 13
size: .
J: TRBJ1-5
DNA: TGTGCCAGCAGTTCCTATAGCAATCAGCCCCAGCATTTT
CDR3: CASSSYSNQPQHF

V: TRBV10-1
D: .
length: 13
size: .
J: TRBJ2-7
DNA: TGCGCCAGCAGTGGAGTCCCGTCCTACGAGCAGTACTTC
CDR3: CASSGVPSYEQYF

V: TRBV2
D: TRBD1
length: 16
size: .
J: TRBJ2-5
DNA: TGTGCCAGCAGTGAATGGGACAGGGGATATCAAGAGACCCAGTACTTC
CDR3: CASSEWDRGYQETQYF

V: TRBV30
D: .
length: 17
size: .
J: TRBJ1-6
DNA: TGTGCCTGGGTTACAGGAAAGTTAAGCTCCTATAATTCACCCCTCCACTTT
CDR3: CAWVTGKLSSYNSPLHF

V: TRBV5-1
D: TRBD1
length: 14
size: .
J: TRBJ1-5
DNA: TGCGCCAGCAGCTTGGCAGGGGGGTATCAGCCCCAGCATTTT
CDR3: CASSLAGGYQPQHF

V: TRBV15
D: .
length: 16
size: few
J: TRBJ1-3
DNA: TGTGCCACCAGCAGAGAGAGGGCTCTCTCTGGAAACACCATATATTTT
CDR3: CATSRERALSGNTIYF

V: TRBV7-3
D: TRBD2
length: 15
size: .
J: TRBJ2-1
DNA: TGTGCCAGCAGCTGGGGCGGGGGGTACTACAATGAGCAGTTCTTC
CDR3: CASSWGGGYYNEQFF

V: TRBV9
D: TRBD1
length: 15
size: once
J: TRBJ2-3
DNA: TGTGCCAGCAGCGTACCAGGGGGTAGCACAGATACGCAGTATTTT
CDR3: CASSVPGGSTDTQYF

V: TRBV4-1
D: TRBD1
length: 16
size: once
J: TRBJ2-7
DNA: TGCGCCAGCAGCCAAGGCCCGGGACAGGGATCTCACGAGCAGTACTTC
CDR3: CASSQGPGQGSHEQYF

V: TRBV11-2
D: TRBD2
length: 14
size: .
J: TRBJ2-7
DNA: TGTGCCAGCAGCTTAGGTCTAGCGGGGGGCGAGCAGTACTTC
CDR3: CASSLGLAGGEQYF

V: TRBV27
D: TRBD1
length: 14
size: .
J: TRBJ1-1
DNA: TGTGCCAGCAGTTTCTCAGGGGGGAACACTGAAGCTTTCTTT
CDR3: CASSFSGGNTEAFF

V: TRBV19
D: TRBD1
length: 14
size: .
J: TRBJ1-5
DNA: TGTGCCAGTAAGGGACAGGATAGCAATCAGCCCCAGCATTTT
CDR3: CASKGQDSNQPQHF

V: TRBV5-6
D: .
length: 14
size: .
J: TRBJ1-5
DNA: TGTGCCAGCAGCTTAAGGAGGAACAATCAGCCCCAGCATTTT
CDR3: CASSLRRNNQPQHF

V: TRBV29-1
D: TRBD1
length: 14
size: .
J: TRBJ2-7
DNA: TGCAGCGTTGAAGTATGGGACAGAAACTACGAGCAGTACTTC
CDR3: CSVEVWDRNYEQYF

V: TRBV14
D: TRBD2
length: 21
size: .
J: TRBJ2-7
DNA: TGTGCCAGCAGCCAAGATGGGCCAGGTTTTTCTAGCGGGGCTTCCTCCTACGAGCAGTACTTC
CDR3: CASSQDGPGFSSGASSYEQYF

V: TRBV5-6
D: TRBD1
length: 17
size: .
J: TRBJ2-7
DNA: TGTGCCAGCAGCTTGCGGAACCGGGACAGAGGCGACTACGAGCAGTACTTC
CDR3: CASSLRNRDRGDYEQYF

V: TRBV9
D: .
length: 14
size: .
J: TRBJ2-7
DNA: TGTGCCAGCAGCGTAGCTGCAGGGGTGGGGGAGCAGTACTTC
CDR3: CASSVAAGVGEQYF

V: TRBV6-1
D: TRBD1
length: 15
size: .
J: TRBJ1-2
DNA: TGTGCCAGCAGTGAAGCGCGCTGGGCAGGGGGGCGCTACACCTTC
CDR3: CASSEARWAGGRYTF

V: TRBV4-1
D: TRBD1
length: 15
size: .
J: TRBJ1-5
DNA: TGCGCCAGCAGCCAGCGGGACAGGGGGCCTCAGCCCCAGCATTTT
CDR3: CASSQRDRGPQPQHF

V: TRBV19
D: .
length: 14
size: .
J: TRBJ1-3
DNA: TGTGCCAGTAGCTCCAAGGGGTCCGGAAACACCATATATTTT
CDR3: CASSSKGSGNTIYF

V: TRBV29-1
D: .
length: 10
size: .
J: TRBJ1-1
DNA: TGCAGCGTTCGGGGCACTGAAGCTTTCTTT
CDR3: CSVRGTEAFF

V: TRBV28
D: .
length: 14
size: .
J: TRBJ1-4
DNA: TGTGCCAGCAGTTTGTGGCAGGTCAATGAAAAACTGTTTTTT
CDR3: CASSLWQVNEKLFF

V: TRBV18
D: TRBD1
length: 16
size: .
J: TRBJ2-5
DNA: TGTGCCAGCTCAGAGATCGGACAGGGGGCTGTAGAGACCCAGTACTTC
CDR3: CASSEIGQGAVETQYF

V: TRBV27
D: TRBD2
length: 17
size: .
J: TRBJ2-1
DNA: TGTGCCAGCGGTAGGACTAGCGGTAGGAGCTCCTACAATGAGCAGTTCTTC
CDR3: CASGRTSGRSSYNEQFF

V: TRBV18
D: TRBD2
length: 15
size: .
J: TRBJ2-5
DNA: TGTGCCAGCTCACTACTAGCGGGAACTCAGGAGACCCAGTACTTC
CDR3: CASSLLAGTQETQYF

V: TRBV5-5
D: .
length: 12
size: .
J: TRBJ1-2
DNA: TGTGCCAGCAACTTGATGGAGGGGGGCTACACCTTC
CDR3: CASNLMEGGYTF

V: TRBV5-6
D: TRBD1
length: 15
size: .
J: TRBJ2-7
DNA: TGTGCCAGCAGCTCCCGGACAGGGTGGAGCGACGAGCAGTACTTC
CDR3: CASSSRTGWSDEQYF

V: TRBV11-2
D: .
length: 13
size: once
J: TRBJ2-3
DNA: TGTGCCAGCAGCTTCGTCTATAAAGATACGCAGTATTTT
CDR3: CASSFVYKDTQYF

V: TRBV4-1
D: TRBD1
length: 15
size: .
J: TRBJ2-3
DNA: TGCGCCAGCAGCCAAGAAGAACAGGGGGCAGATACGCAGTATTTT
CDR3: CASSQEEQGADTQYF

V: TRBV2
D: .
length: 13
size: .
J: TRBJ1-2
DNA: TGTGCCAGCAGTGTGGACAGTAACTATGGCTACACCTTC
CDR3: CASSVDSNYGYTF

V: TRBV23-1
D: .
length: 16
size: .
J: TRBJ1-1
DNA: TGCGCCAGACCACCAGGGTTCAGAGTAATGAACACTGAAGCTTTCTTT
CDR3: CARPPGFRVMNTEAFF

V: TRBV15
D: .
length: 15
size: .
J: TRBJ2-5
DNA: TGTGCCACCAGGGGAGTCATTGGACACCAAGAGACCCAGTACTTC
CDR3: CATRGVIGHQETQYF

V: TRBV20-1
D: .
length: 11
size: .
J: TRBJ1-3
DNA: TGCAGTGCTAGAGTAGGAAACACCATATATTTT
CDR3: CSARVGNTIYF

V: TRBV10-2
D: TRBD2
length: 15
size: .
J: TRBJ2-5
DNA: TGCGCCAGCAGTCCAATAGCGGGGGCGGGAGAGACCCAGTACTTC
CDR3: CASSPIAGAGETQYF

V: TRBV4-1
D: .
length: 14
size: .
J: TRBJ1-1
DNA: TGCGCCAGCAGCCAAGAGCAGGGGAGATTTGAAGCTTTCTTT
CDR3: CASSQEQGRFEAFF

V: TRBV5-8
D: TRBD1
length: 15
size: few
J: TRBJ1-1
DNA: TGTGCCAGCAGCTGGAGGGACAGGGGAAACACTGAAGCTTTCTTT
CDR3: CASSWRDRGNTEAFF

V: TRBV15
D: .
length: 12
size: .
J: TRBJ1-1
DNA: TGTGCCACCAGCAGGGGGGGGTTGGAAGCTTTCTTT
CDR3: CATSRGGLEAFF

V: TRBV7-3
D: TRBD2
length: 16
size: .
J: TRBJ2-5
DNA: TGTGCCAGCAGCTTAAGCTCTAGCGGGGGCCAAGAGACCCAGTACTTC
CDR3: CASSLSSSGGQETQYF

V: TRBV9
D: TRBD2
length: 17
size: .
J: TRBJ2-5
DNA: TGTGCCAGCAGCGTAGACCCTCTGACTAGCAATCGAGAGACCCAGTACTTC
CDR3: CASSVDPLTSNRETQYF

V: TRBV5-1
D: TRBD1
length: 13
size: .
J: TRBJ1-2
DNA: TGCGCCAGCAGCTTAGAAACAGGGGAAGGATTCACCTTC
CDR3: CASSLETGEGFTF

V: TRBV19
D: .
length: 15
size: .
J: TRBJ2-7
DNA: TGTGCCACCACCAAGGGGGTACCACCCCTCTACGAGCAGTACTTC
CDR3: CATTKGVPPLYEQYF